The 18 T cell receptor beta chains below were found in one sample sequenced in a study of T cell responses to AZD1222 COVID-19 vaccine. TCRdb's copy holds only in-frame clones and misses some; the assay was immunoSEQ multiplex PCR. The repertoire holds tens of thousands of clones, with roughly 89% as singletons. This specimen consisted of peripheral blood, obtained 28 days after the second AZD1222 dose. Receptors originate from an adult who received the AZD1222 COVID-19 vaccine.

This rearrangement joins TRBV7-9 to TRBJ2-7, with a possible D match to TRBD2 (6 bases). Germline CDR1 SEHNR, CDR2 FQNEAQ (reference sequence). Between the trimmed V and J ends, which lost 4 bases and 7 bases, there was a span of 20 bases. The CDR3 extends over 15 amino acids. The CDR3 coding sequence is TGTGCCAGCAGCTCCGAGGGGACCCGGGGGAGGGAGCAGTACTTC. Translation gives CASSSEGTRGREQYF.

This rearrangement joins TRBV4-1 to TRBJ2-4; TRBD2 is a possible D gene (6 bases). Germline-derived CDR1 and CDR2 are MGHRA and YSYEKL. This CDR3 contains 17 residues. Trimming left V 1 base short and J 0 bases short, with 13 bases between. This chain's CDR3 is CASSQVGTLIAKNIQYF. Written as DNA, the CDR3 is TGCGCCAGCAGCCAAGTGGGGACTTTAATAGCCAAAAACATTCAGTACTTC.

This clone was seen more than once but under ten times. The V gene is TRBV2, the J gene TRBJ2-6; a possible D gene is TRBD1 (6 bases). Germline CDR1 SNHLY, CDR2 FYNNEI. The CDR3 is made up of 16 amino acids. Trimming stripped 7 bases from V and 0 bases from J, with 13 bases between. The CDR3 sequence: CASMGATYSGANVLTF. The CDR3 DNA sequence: TGTGCCAGCATGGGGGCTACCTACTCTGGGGCCAACGTCCTGACTTTC.

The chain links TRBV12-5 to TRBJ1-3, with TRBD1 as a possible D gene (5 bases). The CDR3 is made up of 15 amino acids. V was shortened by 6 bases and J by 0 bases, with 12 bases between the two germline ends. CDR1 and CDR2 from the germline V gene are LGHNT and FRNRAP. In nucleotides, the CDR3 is TGTGCTAGTGGGGGGGACGCGTACTCTGGAAACACCATATATTTT. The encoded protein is CASGGDAYSGNTIYF.

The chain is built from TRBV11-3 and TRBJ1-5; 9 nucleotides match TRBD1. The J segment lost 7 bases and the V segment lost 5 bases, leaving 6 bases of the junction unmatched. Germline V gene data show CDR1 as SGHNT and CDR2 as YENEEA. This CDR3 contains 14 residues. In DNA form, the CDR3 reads TGTGCCAGCAGCACCACAGGGGGCTTCCAGCCCCAGCATTTT. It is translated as CASSTTGGFQPQHF. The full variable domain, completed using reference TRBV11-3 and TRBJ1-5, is EAGVVQSPRYKIIEKKQPVAFWCNPISGHNTLYWYLQNLGQGPELLIRYENEEAVDDSQLPKDRFSAERLKGVDSTLKIQPAELGDSAVYLCASSTTGGFQPQHFGDGTRLSIL.

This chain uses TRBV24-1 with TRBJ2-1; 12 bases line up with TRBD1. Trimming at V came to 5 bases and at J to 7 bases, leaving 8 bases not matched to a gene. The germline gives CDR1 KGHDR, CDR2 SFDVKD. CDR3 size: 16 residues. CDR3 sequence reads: CATSGPGTGGRNEQFF. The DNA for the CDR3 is TGTGCCACCAGTGGCCCCGGGACAGGGGGCAGGAATGAGCAGTTCTTC.

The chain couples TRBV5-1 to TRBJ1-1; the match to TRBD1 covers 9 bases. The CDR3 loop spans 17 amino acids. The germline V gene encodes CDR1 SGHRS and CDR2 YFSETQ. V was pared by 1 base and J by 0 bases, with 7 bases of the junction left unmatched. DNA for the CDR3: TGCGCCAGCAGCTTGCGAGGGACAGGGAACATGAACACTGAAGCTTTCTTT. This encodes CASSLRGTGNMNTEAFF.

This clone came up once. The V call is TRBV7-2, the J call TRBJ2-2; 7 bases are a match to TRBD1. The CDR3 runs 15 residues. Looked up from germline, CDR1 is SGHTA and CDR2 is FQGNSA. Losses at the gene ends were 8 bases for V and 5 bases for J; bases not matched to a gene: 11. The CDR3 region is CASRLGGLGTGELFF. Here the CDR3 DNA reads TGTGCCAGCCGTTTAGGGGGCCTCGGGACCGGGGAGCTGTTTTTT.

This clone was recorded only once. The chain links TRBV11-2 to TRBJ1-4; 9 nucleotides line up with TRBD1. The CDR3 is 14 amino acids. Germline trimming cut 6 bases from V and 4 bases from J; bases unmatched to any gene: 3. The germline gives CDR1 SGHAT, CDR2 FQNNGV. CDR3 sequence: CASSQDRGNEKLFF. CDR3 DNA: TGTGCCAGCAGTCAGGACAGGGGTAATGAAAAACTGTTTTTT.

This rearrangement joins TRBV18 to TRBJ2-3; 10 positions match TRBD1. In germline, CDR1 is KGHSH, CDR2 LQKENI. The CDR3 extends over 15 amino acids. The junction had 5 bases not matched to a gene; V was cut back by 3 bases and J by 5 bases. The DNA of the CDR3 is TGTGCCAGCTCACCCGGGACAGGGGCCAAAGATACGCAGTATTTT. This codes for CASSPGTGAKDTQYF. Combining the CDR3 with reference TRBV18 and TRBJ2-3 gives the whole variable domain NAGVMQNPRHLVRRRGQEARLRCSPMKGHSHVYWYRQLPEEGLKFMVYLQKENIIDESGMPKERFSAEFPKEGPSILRIQQVVRGDSAAYFCASSPGTGAKDTQYFGPGTRLTVL.

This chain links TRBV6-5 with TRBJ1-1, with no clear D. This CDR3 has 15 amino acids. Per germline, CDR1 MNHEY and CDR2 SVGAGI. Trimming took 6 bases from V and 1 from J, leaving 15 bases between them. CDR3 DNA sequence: TGTGCCAGCAGACCCCCGGCGGGAAGGAACACTGAAGCTTTCTTT. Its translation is CASRPPAGRNTEAFF.

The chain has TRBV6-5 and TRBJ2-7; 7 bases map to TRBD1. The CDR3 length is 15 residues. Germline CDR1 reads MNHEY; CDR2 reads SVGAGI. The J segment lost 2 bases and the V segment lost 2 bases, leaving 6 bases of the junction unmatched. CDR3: CASSYRQGVAYEQYF. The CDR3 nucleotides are TGTGCCAGCAGTTACAGGCAGGGGGTGGCCTACGAGCAGTACTTC.

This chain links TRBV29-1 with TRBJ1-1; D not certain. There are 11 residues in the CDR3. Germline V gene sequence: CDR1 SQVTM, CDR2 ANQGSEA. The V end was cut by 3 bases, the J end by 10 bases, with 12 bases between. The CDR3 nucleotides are TGCAGCGTTGAGGTGGGGAGGGCAGCTTTCTTT. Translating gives CSVEVGRAAFF.

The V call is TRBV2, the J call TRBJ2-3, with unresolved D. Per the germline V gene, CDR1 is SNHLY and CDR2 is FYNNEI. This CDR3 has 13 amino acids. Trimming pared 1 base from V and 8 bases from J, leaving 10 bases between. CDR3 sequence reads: CASSEDQQRTQYF. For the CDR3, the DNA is TGTGCCAGCAGTGAAGATCAACAGCGTACGCAGTATTTT.

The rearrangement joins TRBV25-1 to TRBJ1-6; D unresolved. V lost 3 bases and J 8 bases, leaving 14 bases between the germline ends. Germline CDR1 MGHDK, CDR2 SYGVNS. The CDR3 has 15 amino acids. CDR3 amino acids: CASSDFKKPDSPLHF. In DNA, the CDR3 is TGTGCCAGCAGTGATTTTAAGAAGCCAGATTCACCCCTCCACTTT.

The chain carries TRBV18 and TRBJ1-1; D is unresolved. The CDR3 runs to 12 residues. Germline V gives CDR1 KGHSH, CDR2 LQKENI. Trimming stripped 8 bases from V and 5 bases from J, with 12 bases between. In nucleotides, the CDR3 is TGTGCCAGCCTAAAGGGAAAGACTGAAGCTTTCTTT. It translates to CASLKGKTEAFF.

CDR3: CASSFGTSNTGELFF. Here the CDR3 DNA reads TGCGCCAGCAGCTTCGGGACTTCGAACACCGGGGAGCTGTTTTTT. The rearrangement uses TRBV5-1 and TRBJ2-2; D is perhaps TRBD2 (6 bases). The V gene's germline CDR1 is SGHRS and CDR2 YFSETQ. V lost 2 bases to trimming and J lost 0 bases, with 8 bases between them. The CDR3 consists of 15 residues.

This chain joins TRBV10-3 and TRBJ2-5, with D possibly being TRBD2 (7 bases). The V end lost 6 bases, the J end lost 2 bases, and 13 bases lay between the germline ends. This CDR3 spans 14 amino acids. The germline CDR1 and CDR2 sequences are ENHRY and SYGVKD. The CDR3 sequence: CAIRAGAGQETQYF. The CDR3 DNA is TGTGCCATCAGGGCGGGGGCTGGGCAAGAGACCCAGTACTTC.